A single sample is the source of the 8 T cell receptor beta chains below, sequenced in a study of T cell changes during pregnancy in multiple sclerosis. Here immunoSEQ multiplex PCR was the method, and the copy in TCRdb shows in-frame clones only, minus some. The data hold some 100,000 clones, with 90% to 95% observed a single time. Sequencing used peripheral blood, obtained before pregnancy. The receptor set was obtained from a female donor with multiple sclerosis, enrolled in a pregnancy study.

The chain joins TRBV5-1 to TRBJ2-5, with 10 bases that match TRBD1. Gene TRBJ2-7 matches the end of the DNA better, so the J call may be wrong. This CDR3 is 14 amino acids long. Germline CDR1 and CDR2: SGHRS and YFSETQ. CDR3 protein: CASSLGDRGHEQYF. Here the CDR3 DNA reads TGCGCCAGCAGCTTGGGGGACAGGGGCCACGAGCAGTACTTC.

The gene calls are TRBV6-5 and TRBJ2-4, with D possibly TRBD2 on 5 matching bases. Per the germline V gene, CDR1 is MNHEY and CDR2 is SVGAGI. This CDR3 is 15 amino acids long. Deletions cut 0 bases from V and 5 bases from J, with 11 bases between. The CDR3 bases are TGTGCCAGCAGTTACTCCTCCGCGAGGGAAAACATTCAGTACTTC. The encoded protein is CASSYSSARENIQYF.

V is TRBV9 and J is TRBJ1-2; the D gene is possibly TRBD1 (6 bases). Deletions cut 5 bases from V and 3 bases from J, with 8 bases between. The CDR3 has 12 residues. The V gene's germline CDR1 is SGDLS and CDR2 YYNGEE. CDR3 DNA: TGTGCCAGCAGGGACAGCTACTATGGCTACACCTTC. Encoded protein: CASRDSYYGYTF.

The rearrangement links TRBV14 to TRBJ2-3; 7 bases line up with TRBD2. CDR3 length: 16 residues. After removal of 0 bases from V and 2 bases from J, the junction contained 5 bases not matched to a gene. Germline CDR1 is SGHDN and CDR2 is FVKESK. This CDR3 reads CASSQDFSGHTDTQYF. The CDR3 DNA reads TGTGCCAGCAGCCAAGATTTTAGCGGGCACACAGATACGCAGTATTTT.

The chain couples TRBV7-6 to TRBJ2-7; possibly TRBD2 for D (5 bases). Germline V gene sequence: CDR1 SGHVS, CDR2 FNYEAQ. This CDR3 comprises 14 residues. Trimming cost V 5 bases and J 0 bases, with 11 bases left between them. CDR3 DNA sequence: TGTGCCAGCAGCCCTCTGACTAACTCCTACGAGCAGTACTTC. Translating it yields CASSPLTNSYEQYF.

The chain combines TRBV7-9 with TRBJ1-4, with 7 bases aligning to TRBD1. J was trimmed by 8 bases and V by 1 base; bases with no gene match: 13. In germline, CDR1 is SEHNR, CDR2 FQNEAQ (reference sequence). The CDR3 loop spans 17 amino acids. The CDR3 nucleotides read TGTGCCAGCAGCTTAGTAGGGCCCCGGGACAGCCGAGAAAAACTGTTTTTT. Translating gives CASSLVGPRDSREKLFF.

V and J are TRBV6-6 and TRBJ2-5; tentatively, D is TRBD1 (6 bases). Trimming shortened V by 2 bases and J by 1 base, and 8 bases separated the two germline ends. This CDR3 region has 14 residues. The V gene's germline CDR1 is MNHNY and CDR2 SVGAGI (reference sequence). The CDR3 here is CASSYPGAQETQYF. CDR3 coding DNA: TGTGCCAGCAGTTACCCAGGGGCCCAAGAGACCCAGTACTTC.

CDR3: CASRRTGYNEQFF. The CDR3 DNA reads TGTGCCAGCAGACGTACAGGGTACAATGAGCAGTTCTTC. V is TRBV28 and J is TRBJ2-1, with D maybe TRBD1 (6 bases). V was pared by 6 bases and J by 4 bases, with 10 bases between. The CDR3 loop spans 13 amino acids. Germline CDR1 reads MDHEN; CDR2 reads SYDVKM.